What follows are 6 T cell receptor beta chains derived from one specimen sequenced in a study of blood T cell repertoires in COVID-19. Using immunoSEQ multiplex PCR, the repertoire was profiled, and TCRdb retains in-frame clones only, with some absent. Of over 150,000 clones listed, roughly four fifths were seen once; the top ten hold 6% to 8%. Sequencing was carried out using peripheral blood. The source of these receptors is an older woman with COVID-19, enrolled during active disease.

This chain joins TRBV19 and TRBJ1-5, with D uncertain. In germline, CDR1 is LNHDA, CDR2 SQIVND (reference sequence). The CDR3 length is 15 residues. V was pared by 6 bases and J by 3 bases, with 15 bases between. The CDR3 loop is CASSVSPGSNQPQHF. The CDR3 bases are TGTGCCAGTAGCGTCTCTCCCGGGTCCAATCAGCCCCAGCATTTT.

This clone was detected once. The V and J genes are TRBV6-5 and TRBJ2-1, with TRBD2 matching 11 bases. The CDR3 runs 16 residues. CDR1 MNHEY and CDR2 SVGAGI come from the germline V gene. Trimming at V came to 4 bases and at J to 5 bases, leaving 7 bases not matched to a gene. CDR3 coding DNA: TGTGCCAGCAGTTTGGGACTAGCGGCTTACAACAATGAGCAGTTCTTC. Translated: CASSLGLAAYNNEQFF.

The chain couples TRBV7-6 to TRBJ2-2; the D is unclear. Germline V gene sequence: CDR1 SGHVS, CDR2 FNYEAQ. Between the trimmed V and J ends, which lost 2 bases and 0 bases, there was a span of 10 bases. The CDR3 is 16 amino acids. CDR3: CASSLIRATNTGELFF. The CDR3 DNA reads as TGTGCCAGCAGCTTAATTCGAGCGACGAACACCGGGGAGCTGTTTTTT. The whole variable domain, remainder taken from reference TRBV7-6 and TRBJ2-2, is GAGVSQSPRYKVTKRGQDVALRCDPISGHVSLYWYRQALGQGPEFLTYFNYEAQQDKSGLPNDRFSAERPEGSISTLTIQRTEQRDSAMYRCASSLIRATNTGELFFGEGSRLTVL.

The V and J genes are TRBV14 and TRBJ2-5; D is possibly TRBD2 (5 bases). The CDR3 sequence is 17 residues long. Trimming cost V 4 bases and J 1 base, with 19 bases left between them. Germline V lookup: CDR1 SGHDN, CDR2 FVKESK. The CDR3 loop is CASSRGLFSKAQETQYF. CDR3 in DNA: TGTGCCAGCAGCCGCGGACTTTTTTCTAAGGCCCAAGAGACCCAGTACTTC.

V usage is TRBV28 and J usage is TRBJ2-5; 8 nucleotides align to TRBD2. This CDR3 comprises 15 residues. CDR1 and CDR2 (germline): MDHEN, SYDVKM. V trimming: 9 bases; J trimming: 5 bases; junction bases outside the gene matches: 14. As DNA, the CDR3 is TGTGCCAGTCATTCGAGGGCGGGAGGTGCGGAGACCCAGTACTTC. This encodes CASHSRAGGAETQYF.

The chain joins TRBV5-1 to TRBJ2-1; 10 positions agree with TRBD2. The CDR3 covers 16 residues. Trimming took 3 bases from V and 1 from J; bases not matched to a gene: 4. Germline V CDR1 and CDR2: SGHRS, YFSETQ. CDR3 residues: CASSSLAGESYNEQFF. The CDR3 DNA follows: TGCGCCAGCAGCTCGCTAGCGGGAGAGTCCTACAATGAGCAGTTCTTC.